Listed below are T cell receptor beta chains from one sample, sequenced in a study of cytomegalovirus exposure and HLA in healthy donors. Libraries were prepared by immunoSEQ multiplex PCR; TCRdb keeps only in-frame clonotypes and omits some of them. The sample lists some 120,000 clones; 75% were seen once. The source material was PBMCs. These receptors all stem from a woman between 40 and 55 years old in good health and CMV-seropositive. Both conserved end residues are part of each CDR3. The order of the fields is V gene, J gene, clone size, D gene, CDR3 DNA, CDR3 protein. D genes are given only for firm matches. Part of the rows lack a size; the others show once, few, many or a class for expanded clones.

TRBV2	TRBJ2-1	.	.	TGTGCCAGCAGTGTAATCGGACAGCTATACAATGAGCAGTTCTTC	CASSVIGQLYNEQFF
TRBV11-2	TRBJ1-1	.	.	TGTGCCAGCAGCCCCCACAGATTATACACTGAAGCTTTCTTT	CASSPHRLYTEAFF
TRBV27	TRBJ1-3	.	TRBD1	TGTGCCAGCAGACAGGGGGATGGAAACACCATATATTTT	CASRQGDGNTIYF
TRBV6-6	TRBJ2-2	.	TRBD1	TGTGCCGGAAGACAGGGGAACACCGGGGAGCTGTTTTTT	CAGRQGNTGELFF
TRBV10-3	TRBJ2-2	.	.	TGTGCCATCAAAGGGGCCGGGGAGCTGTTTTTT	CAIKGAGELFF
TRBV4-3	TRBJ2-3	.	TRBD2	TGCGCCAGCAGCCAAGATCGGACTAGCGGGATAGTAAATACGCAGTATTTT	CASSQDRTSGIVNTQYF
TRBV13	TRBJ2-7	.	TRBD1	TGTGCCAGCAGCTTGGACAGGGGGATACCCTTGGGCTTC	CASSLDRGIPLGF
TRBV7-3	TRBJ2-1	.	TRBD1	TGTGCCAGCAGCCCCAAACCCTCGCAGGGACAGGGGAGTGAGCAGTTCTTC	CASSPKPSQGQGSEQFF
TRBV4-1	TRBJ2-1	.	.	TGCGCCAGCAGCCAAGTGAATCTAGTTACCTTCGATGAGCAGTTCTTC	CASSQVNLVTFDEQFF
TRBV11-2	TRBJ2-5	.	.	TGTGCCAGCAGCTTAGATGGAGGAAGCGTGGGAGAGACCCAGTACTTC	CASSLDGGSVGETQYF
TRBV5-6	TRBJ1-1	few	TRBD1	TGTGCCAGCAGCTGGGGACAGGCAGAGAACACTGAAGCTTTCTTT	CASSWGQAENTEAFF
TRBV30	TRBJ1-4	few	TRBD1	TGTGCCTGGAGTGTACCGGGCAGGGGGGATGAAAAACTGTTTTTT	CAWSVPGRGDEKLFF
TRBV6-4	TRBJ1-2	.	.	TGTGCCACACGGGAGGGTAACTATGGCTACACCTTC	CATREGNYGYTF
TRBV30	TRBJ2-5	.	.	TGTGCCCAGGGGCAGGGAAGAGAGACCCAGTACTTC	CAQGQGRETQYF
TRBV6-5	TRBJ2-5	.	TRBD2	TGTGCCAGCAGTTTGGTCGGGGGGGCCTGGGAGACCCAGTACTTC	CASSLVGGAWETQYF
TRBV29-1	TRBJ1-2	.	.	TGCAGCGTTGACCAGGGGCGCCTAGGAGGCTACACCTTC	CSVDQGRLGGYTF
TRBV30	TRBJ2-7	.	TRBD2	TGTGCCTGGAGTGTATCGGGGGGGGGATACGAGCAGTACTTC	CAWSVSGGGYEQYF
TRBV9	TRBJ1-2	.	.	TGTGCCAGCAGCCCGGGGGTCGGCTACACCTTC	CASSPGVGYTF
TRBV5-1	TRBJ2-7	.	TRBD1	TGCGCCAGCAGCGAGGACAGGGGGCCTACCTACGAGCAGTACTTC	CASSEDRGPTYEQYF
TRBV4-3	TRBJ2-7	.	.	TGCGCCAGCAGCCAAGATATCTCGGGCTACGAGCAGTACTTC	CASSQDISGYEQYF
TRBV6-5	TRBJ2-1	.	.	TGTGCCAGCAGTTACTCGGGGCAACCGTGGGATGAGCAGTTCTTC	CASSYSGQPWDEQFF
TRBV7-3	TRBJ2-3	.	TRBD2	TGTGCCAGCAGCTTAAGCGGGAGGGCCAGGGTAGAGACAGATACGCAGTATTTT	CASSLSGRARVETDTQYF
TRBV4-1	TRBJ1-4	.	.	TGCGCCAGCAGCCAAGAAGTCAGGGAGGAGGATGAAAAACTGTTTTTT	CASSQEVREEDEKLFF
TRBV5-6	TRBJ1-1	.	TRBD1	TGTGCCAGCAGCCGACAGGGGGAGGACACTGAAGCTTTCTTC	CASSRQGEDTEAFF
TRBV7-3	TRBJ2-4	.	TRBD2	TGTGCCAGCAGCTTGACAGCGGGAGGGCCAGAGGGGGGCATTCAGTACTTC	CASSLTAGGPEGGIQYF
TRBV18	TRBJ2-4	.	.	TGTGCCAGCTCACCGGACAGAAGCACCAAAAACATTCAGTACTTC	CASSPDRSTKNIQYF
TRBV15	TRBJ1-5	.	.	TGTGCCACCAGCAGAGATATCTCACCCACAGGGAGCAATCAGCCCCAGCATTTT	CATSRDISPTGSNQPQHF
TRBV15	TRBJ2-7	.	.	TGTGCCACCAGCAGAGATTCGGAAACAGGACCCTACGAGCAGTACTTC	CATSRDSETGPYEQYF
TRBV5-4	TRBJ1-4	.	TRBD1	TGTGCCAGCAGTCTAGACAGGGGCCCTGAAAAACTGTTTTTT	CASSLDRGPEKLFF
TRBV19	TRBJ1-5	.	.	TGTGCCAGTAGTATCGCTGCGGTTGAAGTTATTCAGCCCCAGCATTTT	CASSIAAVEVIQPQHF
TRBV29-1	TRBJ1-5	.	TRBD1	TGCAGCGTTGGGCAGGGGGGCAATCAGCCCCAGCATTTT	CSVGQGGNQPQHF
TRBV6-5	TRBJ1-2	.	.	TGTGCATCGAGGGTGGGGTATGGCTACACCTTC	CASRVGYGYTF
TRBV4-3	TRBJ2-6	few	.	TGCGCCAGCAGCCAAGATACTGGGGCCAACGTCCTGACTTTC	CASSQDTGANVLTF
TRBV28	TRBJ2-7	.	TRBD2	TGTGCCAGCAGTTTTGCACTAGCGGGAGCCTACGAGCAGTACTTC	CASSFALAGAYEQYF
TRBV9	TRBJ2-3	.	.	TGTGCCAGCAGCGTAGACGGCGGGCCCTTCACAGATACGCAGTATTTT	CASSVDGGPFTDTQYF
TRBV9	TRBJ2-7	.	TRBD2	TGTGCCAGCAGCGCTCTGAGCGGGGGGTCCTACGAGCAGTACTTC	CASSALSGGSYEQYF
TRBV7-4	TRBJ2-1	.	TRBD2	TGTGCCAGCAGCTTAGAGTTAGGGAGGGATGGTTATTACAATGAGCAGTTCTTC	CASSLELGRDGYYNEQFF
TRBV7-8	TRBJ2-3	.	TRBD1	TGTGCCAGCAGCCCTCGACAGGGGGCAAGCACAGATACGCAGTATTTT	CASSPRQGASTDTQYF
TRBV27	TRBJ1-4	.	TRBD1	TGTGCCAGCAGTCCCCTCCGAGCCGACAGGGTTGTTGATGAAAAACTGTTTTTT	CASSPLRADRVVDEKLFF
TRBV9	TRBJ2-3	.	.	TGTGCCAGCAGCGTGAACGCGCCTAGCACAGATACGCAGTATTTT	CASSVNAPSTDTQYF
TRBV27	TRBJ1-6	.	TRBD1	TGTGCCAGCAGGGGCTCGTGGACAGGGGTACCCCCACCCCTCCACTTT	CASRGSWTGVPPPLHF
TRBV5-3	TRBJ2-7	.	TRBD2	TGTGCCAGAAGCGAGGGACTAGCGGGACTCCGGGGCTACGAGCAGTACTTC	CARSEGLAGLRGYEQYF
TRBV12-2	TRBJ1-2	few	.	TGTGCAAGGATGCGATGGACAGGCCTTAACTATGGCTACACCTTC	CARMRWTGLNYGYTF
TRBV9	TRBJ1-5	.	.	TGTGCCAGCAGCGGGGCCGGCCCCAATCAGCCCCAGCATTTT	CASSGAGPNQPQHF
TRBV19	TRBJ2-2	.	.	TGTGCCAGTAGTATCGCGACAGTCTCGAACACCGGGGAGCTGTTTTTT	CASSIATVSNTGELFF
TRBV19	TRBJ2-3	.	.	TGTGCCAGTATAGGGCAGGGGTTCACAGATACGCAGTATTTT	CASIGQGFTDTQYF